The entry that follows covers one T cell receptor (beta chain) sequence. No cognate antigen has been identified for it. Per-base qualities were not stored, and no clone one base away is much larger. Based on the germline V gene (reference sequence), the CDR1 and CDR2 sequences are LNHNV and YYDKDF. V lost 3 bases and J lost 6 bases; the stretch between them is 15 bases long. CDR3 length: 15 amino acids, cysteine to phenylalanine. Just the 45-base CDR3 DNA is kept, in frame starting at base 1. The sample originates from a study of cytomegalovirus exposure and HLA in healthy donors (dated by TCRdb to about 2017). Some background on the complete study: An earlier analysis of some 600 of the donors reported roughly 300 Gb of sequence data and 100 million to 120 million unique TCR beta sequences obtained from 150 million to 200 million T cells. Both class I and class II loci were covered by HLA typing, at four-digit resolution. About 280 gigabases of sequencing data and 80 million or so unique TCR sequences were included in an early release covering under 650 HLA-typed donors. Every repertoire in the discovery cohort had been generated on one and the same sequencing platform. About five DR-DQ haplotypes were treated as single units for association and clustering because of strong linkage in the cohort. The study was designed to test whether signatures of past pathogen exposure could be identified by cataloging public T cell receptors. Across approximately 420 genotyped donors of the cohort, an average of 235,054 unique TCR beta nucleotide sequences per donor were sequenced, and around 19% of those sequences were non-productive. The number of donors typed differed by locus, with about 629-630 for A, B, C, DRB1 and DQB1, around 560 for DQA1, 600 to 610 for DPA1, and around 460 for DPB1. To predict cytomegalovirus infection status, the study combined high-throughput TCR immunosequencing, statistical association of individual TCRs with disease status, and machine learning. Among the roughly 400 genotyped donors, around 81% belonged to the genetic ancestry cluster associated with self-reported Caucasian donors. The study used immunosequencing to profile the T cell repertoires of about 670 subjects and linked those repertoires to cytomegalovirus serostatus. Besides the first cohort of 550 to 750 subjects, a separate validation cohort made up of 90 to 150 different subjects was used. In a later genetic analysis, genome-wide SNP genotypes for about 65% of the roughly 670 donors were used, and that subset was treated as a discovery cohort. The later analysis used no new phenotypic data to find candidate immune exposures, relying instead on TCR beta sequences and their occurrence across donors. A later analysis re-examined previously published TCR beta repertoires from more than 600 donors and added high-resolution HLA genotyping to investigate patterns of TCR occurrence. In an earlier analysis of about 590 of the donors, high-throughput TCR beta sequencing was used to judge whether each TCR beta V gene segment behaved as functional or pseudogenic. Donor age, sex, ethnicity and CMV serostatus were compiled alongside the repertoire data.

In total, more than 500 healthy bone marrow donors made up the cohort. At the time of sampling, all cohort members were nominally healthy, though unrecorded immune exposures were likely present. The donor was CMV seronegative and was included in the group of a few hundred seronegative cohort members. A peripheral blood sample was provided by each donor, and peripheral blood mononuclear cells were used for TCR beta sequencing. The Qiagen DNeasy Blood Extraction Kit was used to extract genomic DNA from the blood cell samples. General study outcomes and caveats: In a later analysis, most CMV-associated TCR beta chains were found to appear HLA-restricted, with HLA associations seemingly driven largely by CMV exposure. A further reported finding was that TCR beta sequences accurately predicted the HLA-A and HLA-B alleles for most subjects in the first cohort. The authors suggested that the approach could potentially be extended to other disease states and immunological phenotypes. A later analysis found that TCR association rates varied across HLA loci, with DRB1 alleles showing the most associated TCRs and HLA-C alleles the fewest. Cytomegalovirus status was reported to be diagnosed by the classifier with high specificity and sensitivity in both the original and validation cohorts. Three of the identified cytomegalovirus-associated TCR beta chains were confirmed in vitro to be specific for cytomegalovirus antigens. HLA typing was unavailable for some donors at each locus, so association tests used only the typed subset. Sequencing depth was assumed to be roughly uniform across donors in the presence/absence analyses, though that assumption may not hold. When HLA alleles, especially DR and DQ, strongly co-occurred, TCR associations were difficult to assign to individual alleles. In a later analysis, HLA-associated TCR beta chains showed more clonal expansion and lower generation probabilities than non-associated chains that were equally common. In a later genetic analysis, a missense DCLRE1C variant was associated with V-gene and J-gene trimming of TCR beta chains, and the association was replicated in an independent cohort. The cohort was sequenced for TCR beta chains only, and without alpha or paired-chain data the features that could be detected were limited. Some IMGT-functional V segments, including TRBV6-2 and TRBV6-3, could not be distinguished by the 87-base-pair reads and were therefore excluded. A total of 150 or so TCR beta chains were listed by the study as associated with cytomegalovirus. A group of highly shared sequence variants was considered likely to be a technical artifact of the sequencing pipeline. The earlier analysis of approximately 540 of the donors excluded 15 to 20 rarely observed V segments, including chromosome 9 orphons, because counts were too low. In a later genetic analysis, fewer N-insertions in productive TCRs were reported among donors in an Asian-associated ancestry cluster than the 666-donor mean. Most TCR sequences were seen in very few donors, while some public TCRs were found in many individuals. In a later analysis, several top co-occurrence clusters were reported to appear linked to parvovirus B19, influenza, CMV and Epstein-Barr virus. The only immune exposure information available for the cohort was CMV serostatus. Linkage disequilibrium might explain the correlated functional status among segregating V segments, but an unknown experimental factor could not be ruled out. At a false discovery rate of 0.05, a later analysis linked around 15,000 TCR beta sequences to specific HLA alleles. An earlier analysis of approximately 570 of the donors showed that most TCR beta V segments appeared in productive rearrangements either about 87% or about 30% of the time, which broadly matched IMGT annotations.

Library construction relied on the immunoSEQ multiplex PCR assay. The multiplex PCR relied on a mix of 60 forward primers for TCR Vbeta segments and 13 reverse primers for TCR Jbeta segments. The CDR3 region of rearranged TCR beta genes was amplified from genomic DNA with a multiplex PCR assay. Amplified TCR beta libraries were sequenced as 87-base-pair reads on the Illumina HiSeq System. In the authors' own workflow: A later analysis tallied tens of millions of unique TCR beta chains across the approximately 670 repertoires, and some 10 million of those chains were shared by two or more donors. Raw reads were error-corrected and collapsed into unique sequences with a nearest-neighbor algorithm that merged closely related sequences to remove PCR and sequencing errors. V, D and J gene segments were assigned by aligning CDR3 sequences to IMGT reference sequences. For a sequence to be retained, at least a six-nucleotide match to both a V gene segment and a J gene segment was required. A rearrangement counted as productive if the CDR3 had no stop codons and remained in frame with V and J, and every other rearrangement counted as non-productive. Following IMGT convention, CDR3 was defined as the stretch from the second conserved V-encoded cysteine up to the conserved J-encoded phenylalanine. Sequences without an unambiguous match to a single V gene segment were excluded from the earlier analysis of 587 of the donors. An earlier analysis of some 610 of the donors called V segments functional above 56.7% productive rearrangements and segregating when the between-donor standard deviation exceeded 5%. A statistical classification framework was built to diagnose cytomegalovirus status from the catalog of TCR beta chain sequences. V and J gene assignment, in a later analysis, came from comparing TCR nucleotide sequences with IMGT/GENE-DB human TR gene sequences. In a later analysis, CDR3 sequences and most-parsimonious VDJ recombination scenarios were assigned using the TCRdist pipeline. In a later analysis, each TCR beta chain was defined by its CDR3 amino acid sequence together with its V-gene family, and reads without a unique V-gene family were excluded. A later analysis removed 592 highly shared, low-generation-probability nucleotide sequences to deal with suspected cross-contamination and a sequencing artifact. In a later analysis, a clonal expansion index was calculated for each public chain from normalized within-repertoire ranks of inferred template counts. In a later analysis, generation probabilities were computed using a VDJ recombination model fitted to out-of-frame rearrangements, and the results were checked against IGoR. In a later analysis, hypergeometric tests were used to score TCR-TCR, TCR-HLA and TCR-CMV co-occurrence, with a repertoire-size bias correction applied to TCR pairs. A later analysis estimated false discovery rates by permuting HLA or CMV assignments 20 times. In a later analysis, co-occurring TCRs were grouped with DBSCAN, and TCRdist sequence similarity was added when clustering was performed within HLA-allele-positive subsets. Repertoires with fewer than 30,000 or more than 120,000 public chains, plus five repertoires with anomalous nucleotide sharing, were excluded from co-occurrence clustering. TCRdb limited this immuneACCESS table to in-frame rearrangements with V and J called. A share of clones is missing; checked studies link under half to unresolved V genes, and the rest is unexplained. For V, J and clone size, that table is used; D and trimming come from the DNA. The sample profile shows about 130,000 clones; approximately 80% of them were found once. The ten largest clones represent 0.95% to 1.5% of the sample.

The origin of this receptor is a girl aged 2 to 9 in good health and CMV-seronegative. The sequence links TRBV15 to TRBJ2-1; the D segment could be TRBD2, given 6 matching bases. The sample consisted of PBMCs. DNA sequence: TGTGCCACCAGCAGGAAAGCGGGCTCGGGCAATGAGCAGTTCTTC. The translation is CATSRKAGSGNEQFF.